This TCR beta chain comes out of a study of graft-versus-host responses after intestinal transplantation. Remarks on this clone: Its antigen is not identified.

The V end was cut by 7 bases, the J end by 4 bases, with 10 bases between. Germline assignment: CDR1 SEHNR and CDR2 FQNEAQ (reference sequence). The length of the CDR3 is 12 residues. Clones were read by immunoSEQ multiplex PCR, and TCRdb kept only the in-frame ones, dropping some. The data contain approximately 100,000 clones, 90% of them singletons. Study-wide results and limits: GvH clones appeared in recipient marrow, some first in ileum or blood.

The TCR was taken from a human donor who received an intestinal transplant. The chain links TRBV7-9 to TRBJ1-2; D is ambiguous. Sequencing was performed on unstimulated CD4+ T cells sorted from spleen or lymph node cells, taken before intestinal transplant. Here the CDR3 reads CASTQEAYGYTF. CDR3 coding DNA: TGTGCCAGCACCCAGGAAGCCTATGGCTACACCTTC.